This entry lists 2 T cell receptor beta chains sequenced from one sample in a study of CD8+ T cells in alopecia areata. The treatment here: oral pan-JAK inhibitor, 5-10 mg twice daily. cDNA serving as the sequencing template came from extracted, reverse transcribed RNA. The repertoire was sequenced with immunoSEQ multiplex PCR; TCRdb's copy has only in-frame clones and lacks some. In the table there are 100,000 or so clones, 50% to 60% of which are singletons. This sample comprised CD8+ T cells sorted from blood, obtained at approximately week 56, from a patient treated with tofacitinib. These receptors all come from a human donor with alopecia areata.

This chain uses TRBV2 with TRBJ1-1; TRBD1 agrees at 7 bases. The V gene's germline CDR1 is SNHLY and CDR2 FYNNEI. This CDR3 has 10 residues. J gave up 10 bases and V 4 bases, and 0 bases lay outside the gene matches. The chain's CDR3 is CASSGDRAFF. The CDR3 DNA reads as TGTGCCAGCAGTGGGGACAGAGCTTTCTTT.

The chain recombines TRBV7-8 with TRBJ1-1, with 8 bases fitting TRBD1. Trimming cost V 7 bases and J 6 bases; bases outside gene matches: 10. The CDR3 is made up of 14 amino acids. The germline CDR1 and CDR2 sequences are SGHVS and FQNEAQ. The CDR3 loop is CASTEWTGRSEAFF. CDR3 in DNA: TGTGCCAGCACCGAATGGACAGGGAGGTCTGAAGCTTTCTTT.